These 17 T cell receptor beta chains were sequenced from one sample in a study of blood T cell repertoires in COVID-19. Using immunoSEQ multiplex PCR, the repertoire was profiled, and TCRdb retains in-frame clones only, with some absent. The table shows about 40,000 clones, with about 80% occurring only once. The material sequenced was peripheral blood. These receptors were taken from an older woman with acute or convalescent COVID-19.

In this sample, this clone turned up once. The chain carries TRBV28 and TRBJ1-1, with D tentatively TRBD1 (6 bases). The germline V gene has CDR1 MDHEN and CDR2 SYDVKM. The CDR3 contains 14 residues. V gave up 7 bases and J gave up 4 bases, with 16 bases separating them. The CDR3 is CASTGGGAVTEAFF. CDR3 in DNA: TGTGCCAGCACTGGCGGGGGCGCGGTCACTGAAGCTTTCTTT.

This chain connects TRBV19 to TRBJ1-3, with D tentatively TRBD1 (6 bases). The CDR3 sequence is 14 residues long. Germline CDR1 is LNHDA and CDR2 is SQIVND (reference sequence). V gave up 4 bases and J gave up 5 bases, with 12 bases separating them. The CDR3, as DNA: TGTGCCAGTAGTACCTCAGGGGTTCGAAACACCATATATTTT. It encodes CASSTSGVRNTIYF.

The chain joins TRBV18 to TRBJ2-5; TRBD2 aligns across 8 bases. Germline assignment: CDR1 KGHSH and CDR2 LQKENI. The CDR3 is 14 amino acids. V lost 6 bases and J lost 5; bases outside the gene matches: 8. For the CDR3, the DNA is TGTGCCAGCTCCCTAAGCGGGGGCCGGGAGACCCAGTACTTC. Protein product: CASSLSGGRETQYF.

The rearrangement uses TRBV3-1 (or the pseudogene TRBV3-2) and TRBJ1-1; tentative D call: TRBD1 (6 bases). Germline CDR1 and CDR2: LGHDT and YNNKEL (reference sequence). CDR3 length: 13 amino acids. The ends were cut back, 3 bases at V and 5 bases at J, with 10 bases in the middle. CDR3 loop: CASSHNTGTEAFF. The CDR3 coding sequence is TGTGCCAGCAGCCACAATACAGGGACTGAAGCTTTCTTT.

This clone was seen only a few times. J is TRBJ1-2 and V is TRBV24-1; D is perhaps TRBD1 (5 bases). This CDR3 comprises 14 residues. Trimming took 4 bases from V and 2 from J, leaving 10 bases between them. Germline CDR1 and CDR2: KGHDR and SFDVKD. This CDR3 reads CATSEGQGNYGYTF. The DNA of the CDR3 is TGTGCCACCAGTGAGGGTCAGGGAAACTATGGCTACACCTTC.

This clone has only one observation. This sequence joins TRBV12-3 or TRBV12-4 and TRBJ1-1; D is undetermined. The CDR3 covers 13 residues. V dropped 7 bases and J dropped 1 base, with 10 bases sitting between them. Written as DNA, the CDR3 is TGTGCCAGCACCCGGAGACGGAACACTGAAGCTTTCTTT. It encodes CASTRRRNTEAFF.

The chain combines TRBV7-2 with TRBJ1-1, with TRBD1 matching over 12 bases. The CDR3 is 14 residues long. CDR1 and CDR2 (germline): SGHTA, FQGNSA. The V gene end was trimmed by 3 bases and the J gene end by 11 bases; junction bases not matched to a gene: 7. In DNA, the CDR3 is TGTGCCAGCAGCTTGACCGGGACAGGGGGCGCGGCTTTCTTT. Its protein product is CASSLTGTGGAAFF.

V and J are TRBV6-5 and TRBJ1-2; TRBD1 matches at 8 bases. CDR1 and CDR2 (germline): MNHEY, SVGAGI. V shed 0 bases, J shed 6 bases, and the junction held 3 bases outside the gene matches. The CDR3 runs to 14 residues. The CDR3 sequence: CASSYSGQGDGYTF. DNA for the CDR3: TGTGCCAGCAGTTACTCCGGACAGGGAGATGGCTACACCTTC.

This clone was found a few times. This chain connects TRBV9 to TRBJ2-2; D not resolved. The CDR3 covers 18 residues. V was cut by 3 bases and J by 0 bases, with 18 bases left in between. Looked up from germline, CDR1 is SGDLS and CDR2 is YYNGEE. The CDR3 is CASSALIVADSNTGELFF. In DNA form, the CDR3 reads TGTGCCAGCAGCGCCCTCATAGTGGCGGATTCGAACACCGGGGAGCTGTTTTTT.

This sequence joins TRBV7-9 and TRBJ1-1; D perhaps matches TRBD1 (6 bases). From germline, CDR1 is SEHNR and CDR2 FQNEAQ (reference sequence). The CDR3 runs to 15 residues. Trimming took off 8 bases at V and 0 bases at J, with 16 bases between the two ends. CDR3 in DNA: TGTGCCAGCCAAGCATCCGGACAGATGAACACTGAAGCTTTCTTT. It is translated as CASQASGQMNTEAFF.

The chain employs TRBV7-3 and TRBJ2-2; D not resolved. Germline-derived CDR1 and CDR2 are SGHTA and FQGTGA. CDR3 length: 14 amino acids. Trimming removed 6 bases from V and 0 bases from J, with 8 bases in between. CDR3 nucleotide sequence: TGTGCCAGCAGGCGCAGGTCGAACACCGGGGAGCTGTTTTTT. Its protein product is CASRRRSNTGELFF.

V usage is TRBV6-6 and J usage is TRBJ2-1; tentatively, D is TRBD1 (5 bases). This CDR3 is built from 13 residues. CDR1 and CDR2 (germline): MNHNY, SVGAGI (reference sequence). V lost 4 bases and J 15 bases, leaving 19 bases between the germline ends. The CDR3 nucleotides are TGTGCCAGCAGTTTAGGTTGGGGCCCTTTGTGGTTCTTC. Translated: CASSLGWGPLWFF.

This clone was seen only a few times. V gene TRBV6-6 combines with J gene TRBJ2-3, with D unresolved. In germline, CDR1 is MNHNY, CDR2 SVGAGI (reference sequence). Trimming shortened V by 2 bases and J by 6 bases, and 12 bases separated the two germline ends. The CDR3 runs to 14 residues. In DNA, the CDR3 is TGTGCCAGCAGTTACGGTGCTCGGCGGGATACGCAGTATTTT. It encodes CASSYGARRDTQYF.

This clone was observed a few times. The chain combines TRBV5-8 with TRBJ2-6; TRBD1 might be the D (6 bases). CDR1 SGHTS and CDR2 YDEGEE come from the germline V gene. V was shortened by 6 bases and J by 3 bases, with 25 bases between the two germline ends. The CDR3 runs 19 residues. The CDR3 here is CASNGAHQGLAIGANVLTF. For the CDR3, the DNA is TGTGCCAGCAACGGAGCCCACCAGGGGTTAGCTATTGGGGCCAACGTCCTGACTTTC.

The chain combines TRBV2 with TRBJ2-3, with TRBD2 matching over 9 bases. The V and J ends lost 7 bases and 5 bases, in that order; junction bases with no gene match: 10. Germline V gene lookup returns CDR1 SNHLY and CDR2 FYNNEI. The CDR3 runs 15 residues. The CDR3 coding sequence is TGTGCCAGCAACCAGGGACTAGCCCCTAGAGATACGCAGTATTTT. Translating it yields CASNQGLAPRDTQYF.

This chain connects TRBV11-2 to TRBJ1-2; weak D call: TRBD1 (5 bases). The CDR3 is 13 residues long. V was shortened by 4 bases and J by 9 bases, with 15 bases between the two germline ends. The V gene's germline CDR1 is SGHAT and CDR2 FQNNGV. The CDR3 is CASSSGVWASYTF. DNA for the CDR3: TGTGCCAGCAGCTCGGGGGTTTGGGCGAGCTACACCTTC.

This rearrangement joins TRBV27 to TRBJ1-6; D gene uncertain. Trimming removed 6 bases at V and 9 bases at J, with 12 bases between. CDR3 length: 13 amino acids. CDR1 MNHEY and CDR2 SMNVEV come from the germline V gene (reference sequence). CDR3 DNA sequence: TGTGCCAGCAGATACGCCGAGGGTTCACCCCTCCACTTT. Its protein product is CASRYAEGSPLHF.